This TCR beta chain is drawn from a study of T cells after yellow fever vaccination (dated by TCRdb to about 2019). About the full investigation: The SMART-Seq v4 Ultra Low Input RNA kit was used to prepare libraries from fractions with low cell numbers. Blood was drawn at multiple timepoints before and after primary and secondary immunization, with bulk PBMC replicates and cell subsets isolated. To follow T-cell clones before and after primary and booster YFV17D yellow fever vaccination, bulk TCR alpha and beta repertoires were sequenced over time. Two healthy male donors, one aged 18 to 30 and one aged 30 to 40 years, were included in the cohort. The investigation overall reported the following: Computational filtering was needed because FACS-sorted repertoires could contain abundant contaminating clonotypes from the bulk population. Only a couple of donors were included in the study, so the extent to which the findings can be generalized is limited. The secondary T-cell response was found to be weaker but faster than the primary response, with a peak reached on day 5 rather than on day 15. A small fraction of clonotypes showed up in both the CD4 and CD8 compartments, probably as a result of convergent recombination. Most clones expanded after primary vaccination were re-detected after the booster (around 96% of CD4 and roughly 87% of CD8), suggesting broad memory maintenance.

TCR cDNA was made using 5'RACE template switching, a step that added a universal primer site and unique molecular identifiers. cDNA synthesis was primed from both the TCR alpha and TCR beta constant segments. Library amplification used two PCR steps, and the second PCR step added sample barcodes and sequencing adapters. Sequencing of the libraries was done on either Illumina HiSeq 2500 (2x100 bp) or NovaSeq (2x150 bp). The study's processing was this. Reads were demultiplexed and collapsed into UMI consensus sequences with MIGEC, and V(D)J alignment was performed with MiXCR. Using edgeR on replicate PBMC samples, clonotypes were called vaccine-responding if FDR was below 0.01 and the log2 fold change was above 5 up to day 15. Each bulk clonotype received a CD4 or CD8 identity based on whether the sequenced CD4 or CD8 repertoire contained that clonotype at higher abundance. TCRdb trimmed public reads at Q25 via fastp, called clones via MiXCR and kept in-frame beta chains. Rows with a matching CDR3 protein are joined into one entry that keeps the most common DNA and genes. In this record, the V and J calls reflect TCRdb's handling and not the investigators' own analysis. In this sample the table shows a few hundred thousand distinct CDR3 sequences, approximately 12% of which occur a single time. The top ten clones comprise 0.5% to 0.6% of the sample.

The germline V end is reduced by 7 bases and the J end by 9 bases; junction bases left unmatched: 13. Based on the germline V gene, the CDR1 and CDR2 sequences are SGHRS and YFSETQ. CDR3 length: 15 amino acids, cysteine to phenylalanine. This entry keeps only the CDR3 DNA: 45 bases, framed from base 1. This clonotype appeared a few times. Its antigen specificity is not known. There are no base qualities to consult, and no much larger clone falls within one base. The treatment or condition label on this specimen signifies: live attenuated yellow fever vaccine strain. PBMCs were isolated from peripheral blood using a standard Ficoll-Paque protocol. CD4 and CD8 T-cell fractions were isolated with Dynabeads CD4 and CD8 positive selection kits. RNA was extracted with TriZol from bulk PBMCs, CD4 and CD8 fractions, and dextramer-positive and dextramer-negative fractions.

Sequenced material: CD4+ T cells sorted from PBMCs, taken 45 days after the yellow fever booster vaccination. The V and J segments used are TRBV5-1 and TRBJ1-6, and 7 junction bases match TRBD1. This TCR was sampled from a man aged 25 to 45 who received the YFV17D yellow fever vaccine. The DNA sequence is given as TGCGCCAGCGCCCCGACAGGGTCGGATTCTTCACCCCTCCACTTT. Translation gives CASAPTGSDSSPLHF.